This T cell receptor (beta chain) was captured by sequencing in a study of OX40 agonist ivuxolimab in advanced cancers. Some background on the complete study: Ivuxolimab was an agonistic, fully human IgG2 monoclonal antibody directed against OX40 (CD134), a costimulatory receptor. Intravenous ivuxolimab was administered to patients every 2 weeks at six dose levels: 0.01, 0.1, 0.3, 1.5, 3 and 10 mg/kg. Of the 50 to 55 patients in dose escalation, 19 had hepatocellular carcinoma, approximately 15 had melanoma, 9 had renal cell carcinoma and 9 had head and neck cancer. In the dose-escalation cohort, 70% to 90% of patients were male, and the mean age was roughly 60 years with a range of roughly 23 to 79. Patients were allowed to have had prior anti-PD-1, anti-PD-L1 or anti-CTLA-4 therapy, and 40% of the dose-escalation patients had been treated with checkpoint inhibitors. Partial responses were achieved by three dose-escalation patients, of whom one had hepatocellular carcinoma and two had cutaneous melanoma. The purpose of peripheral TCRbeta sequencing was to test whether ivuxolimab changed TCR sequence diversity and led to clonal T-cell expansion. The paper describes the monotherapy dose-escalation part (N of about 57 patients) of the phase I trial of ivuxolimab.

The trial excluded patients who had a history of autoimmune disease or who were on systemic immunosuppression. Peripheral blood for TCR sequencing was drawn from every dose cohort at baseline, at cycle 4 day 1 and at cycle 7 day 1. Samples were obtained from an open-label, multicenter, first-in-human phase I dose-escalation trial of ivuxolimab. Adults with locally advanced or metastatic melanoma, renal cell, hepatocellular, or head and neck squamous cell carcinoma were enrolled in the trial. Before TCR sequencing, CD4+ and CD8+ T cells were separately sorted from peripheral blood. What the study reported, not specific to this receptor: After ivuxolimab, CD8+ T cells had more expanded clones than CD4+ T cells on average. In the 0.1-3.0 mg/kg groups, partial responders had among the lowest normalized peripheral clonal expansion, particularly in CD8+ T cells. Low levels of normalized T-cell clonal expansion were also seen in some nonresponding patients. The antigen specificity of the clonally expanded peripheral T cells was not determined. At doses from 0.1 to 3.0 mg/kg, clonal expansion was seen in both CD4+ and CD8+ blood T cells between baseline and week 6.

Trimming costs V 1 base and J 6 bases, and their ends lie 9 bases apart. For CDR1 and CDR2, the germline V gene lists SGHDN and FVKESK. There are 13 amino acids in the CDR3, from cysteine to phenylalanine inclusive. Only the CDR3 part of the read is kept: 39 bases, read in frame from the first base. To note about this clone: This receptor's antigen is unknown. No base quality information exists; no much larger clone differs at one position.

For sequencing of the TCRbeta CDR3 region, genomic DNA was extracted from the sorted cells. The immunoSEQ Assay was used to sequence the TCRbeta CDR3 regions. TCRdb re-hosts the immuneACCESS table, in-frame sequences only. Its copies lack some clones; in the studies checked, an unresolved V gene accounts for under half of them, and the cause for the rest is not known. Within this sample are about 87,000 clones, with 87% of them counted one time only. The ten largest clones add up to about 1.5% of the sample. Recombination linked TRBV14 to TRBJ2-5; the D gene is perhaps TRBD2, from 5 matching bases. The specimen comprised CD4+ or CD8+ T cells sorted from blood, sampled in a trial of the OX40 agonist ivuxolimab. The TCR was taken from an adult with an advanced solid tumor such as melanoma, head and neck, liver or kidney cancer. CDR3 protein: CASSQGGLKTQYF. DNA sequence: TGTGCCAGCAGCCAAGGCGGACTGAAGACCCAGTACTTC.